The 3 T cell receptor beta chains in this list originate from one sample, sequenced in a study of blood T cell repertoires in COVID-19 (TCRdb year 2020). Libraries came from the immunoSEQ multiplex PCR assay. TCRdb's version of the immuneACCESS table is confined to in-frame rearrangements and falls short of the full clone set. An unresolved V gene accounts for under half of the shortfall where checked; the remainder is of unknown origin. The sample records more than 80,000 clones, roughly 88% of which are singletons. Under 8.5% of the sample goes to the ten largest clones. What was sequenced was peripheral blood. These receptors originate from a man aged 18 to 29 with COVID-19, enrolled during active disease.

To note about this clone: A junction boundary mismatches the germline segment, possibly from a read error. The chain employs TRBV4-3 and TRBJ1-4; TRBD1 agrees at 8 bases. Germline V gives CDR1 LGHNA, CDR2 YSLEER. The CDR3 spans 14 residues. CDR3 sequence: CASSHGQGGFGLLF. In DNA form, the CDR3 reads TGCGCCAGCAGCCACGGACAGGGCGGATTTGGACTGCTTTTT.

The chain has TRBV28 and TRBJ2-7; TRBD2 agrees at 9 bases. From germline, CDR1 is MDHEN and CDR2 SYDVKM. CDR3 length: 16 residues. With V trimmed by 7 bases and J by 4 bases, 14 bases remained unmatched. CDR3 sequence (DNA): TGTGCCAGCAAGGGGGCTAGCGGGACCCTTCCTTACGAGCAGTACTTC. Its translation: CASKGASGTLPYEQYF. Using reference TRBV28 and TRBJ2-7 for the parts outside the CDR3, the full variable domain is DVKVTQSSRYLVKRTGEKVFLECVQDMDHENMFWYRQDPGLGLRLIYFSYDVKMKEKGDIPEGYSVSREKKERFSLILESASTNQTSMYLCASKGASGTLPYEQYFGPGTRLTVT.

The rearrangement uses TRBV6-5 and TRBJ1-6; D may be TRBD1 (6 bases). The germline CDR1 and CDR2 sequences are MNHEY and SVGAGI. Trimming removed 3 bases from V and 7 bases from J, with 13 bases in between. CDR3 size: 15 residues. CDR3 nucleotides: TGTGCCAGCAGTTATGGACAGCGAGCCAATTCACCCCTCCACTTT. It yields the protein CASSYGQRANSPLHF.